Shown below are 12 T cell receptor beta chains from a single sample sequenced in a study of blood T cell repertoires in COVID-19. Clones were read by immunoSEQ multiplex PCR, and TCRdb kept only the in-frame ones, dropping some. The sample carries around 150,000 clones, approximately 83% recorded once. The sequenced material came from peripheral blood. Source of these receptors: a man aged 55 to 70 with acute or convalescent COVID-19.

The gene calls are TRBV19 and TRBJ1-6, with TRBD1 matching 7 bases. Germline loops: CDR1 LNHDA, CDR2 SQIVND (reference sequence). This CDR3 spans 14 amino acids. V lost 3 bases, J lost 11 bases, and 7 bases stayed unmatched. CDR3 nucleotides: TGTGCCAGTAGTATCGGACAGGCCCACGCACCCCTCCACTTT. Its translation is CASSIGQAHAPLHF.

J is TRBJ1-3 and V is TRBV2, with 9 bases aligning to TRBD1. Trimming at V came to 5 bases and at J to 6 bases, leaving 2 bases not matched to a gene. This CDR3 is built from 13 residues. Germline assignment: CDR1 SNHLY and CDR2 FYNNEI. The CDR3 DNA sequence: TGTGCCAGCAGTTGGACAGGGGAAAACACCATATATTTT. This translates into CASSWTGENTIYF. The full variable domain, completed using reference TRBV2 and TRBJ1-3, is EPEVTQTPSHQVTQMGQEVILRCVPISNHLYFYWYRQILGQKVEFLVSFYNNEISEKSEIFDDQFSVERPDGSNFTLKIRSTKLEDSAMYFCASSWTGENTIYFGEGSWLTVV.

This chain connects TRBV7-2 to TRBJ2-3; D unresolved. The ends were cut back, 1 base at V and 9 bases at J, with 11 bases in the middle. CDR3 length: 13 amino acids. CDR1 is SGHTA and CDR2 is FQGNSA in the germline V gene. This CDR3 reads CASSLDPSSTQYF. As DNA, the CDR3 is TGTGCCAGCAGCTTAGATCCTAGTTCAACGCAGTATTTT.

This chain joins TRBV5-1 and TRBJ2-7; 14 bases line up with TRBD2. With 6 bases clipped from V and 7 bases from J, the junction kept 21 bases outside the gene matches. The germline gives CDR1 SGHRS, CDR2 YFSETQ. The CDR3 runs to 19 residues. The DNA for the CDR3 is TGCGCCAGCAAACCCACGGCGGCAGGGGGACTAGCGGGAGCCCGGGAGCAGTACTTC. This codes for CASKPTAAGGLAGAREQYF.

The chain combines TRBV24-1 with TRBJ2-1; TRBD2 might be the D (6 bases). Trimming cost V 4 bases and J 0 bases, with 12 bases left between them. Germline values: CDR1 KGHDR, CDR2 SFDVKD. This CDR3 contains 16 residues. CDR3 sequence reads: CATSDILATSYNEQFF. The CDR3 nucleotides are TGTGCCACCAGTGACATCCTAGCGACCTCCTACAATGAGCAGTTCTTC.

V usage is TRBV18 and J usage is TRBJ2-1; 12 nucleotides line up with TRBD2. This CDR3 has 17 amino acids. Germline V lookup: CDR1 KGHSH, CDR2 LQKENI. J gave up 6 bases and V 0 bases, and 6 bases lay outside the gene matches. The CDR3 sequence is CASSPPGLAGALNEQFF. Here the CDR3 DNA reads TGTGCCAGCTCACCACCGGGACTAGCGGGTGCCCTCAATGAGCAGTTCTTC.

The V and J genes are TRBV10-3 and TRBJ1-4; no firm D call. Germline CDR1 reads ENHRY; CDR2 reads SYGVKD. V lost 4 bases and J 3 bases, leaving 12 bases between the germline ends. The CDR3 has 15 residues. The CDR3 loop is CAISAGTGANEKLFF. The CDR3 DNA reads TGTGCCATCAGTGCGGGAACGGGCGCTAATGAAAAACTGTTTTTT.

The chain couples TRBV2 to TRBJ2-5; a possible D gene is TRBD2 (6 bases). Germline loops: CDR1 SNHLY, CDR2 FYNNEI. The CDR3 has 15 amino acids. Trimming stripped 6 bases from V and 1 base from J, with 15 bases between. The CDR3 loop is CASRGERALQETQYF. The CDR3 DNA sequence: TGTGCCAGCAGGGGCGAGCGGGCCCTCCAAGAGACCCAGTACTTC.

The chain joins TRBV30 to TRBJ1-5; D gene unclear. Trimming left V 2 bases short and J 0 bases short, with 11 bases between. This CDR3 has 15 amino acids. Germline V gives CDR1 GTSNPN, CDR2 SVGIG (reference sequence). The CDR3 coding sequence is TGTGCCTGGAGTCTTACCGAGTATAGCAATCAGCCCCAGCATTTT. Protein product: CAWSLTEYSNQPQHF. The full variable domain, its missing parts supplied by reference TRBV30 and TRBJ1-5, is SQTIHQWPATLVQPVGSPLSLECTVEGTSNPNLYWYRQAAGRGLQLLFYSVGIGQISSEVPQNLSASRPQDRQFILSSKKLLLSDSGFYLCAWSLTEYSNQPQHFGDGTRLSIL.

The J gene is TRBJ2-2, the V gene TRBV3-1 (or the pseudogene TRBV3-2); TRBD2 agrees at 16 bases. This CDR3 contains 19 residues. Germline V gene lookup returns CDR1 LGHDT and CDR2 YNNKEL (reference sequence). V was pared by 4 bases and J by 3 bases, with 8 bases of the junction left unmatched. This chain's CDR3 is CASSRSGLAGGPDTGELFF. CDR3 sequence (DNA): TGTGCCAGCAGCCGCTCGGGACTAGCGGGAGGGCCGGACACCGGGGAGCTGTTTTTT.

The chain combines TRBV18 with TRBJ1-3; D gene unclear. The CDR3 sequence is 14 residues long. Germline CDR1 KGHSH, CDR2 LQKENI. Trimming pared 2 bases from V and 0 bases from J, leaving 5 bases between. CDR3 DNA sequence: TGTGCCAGCTCACCATCAGACTCTGGAAACACCATATATTTT. The encoded protein is CASSPSDSGNTIYF.

The chain uses TRBV23-1 and TRBJ1-5, with 8 bases aligning to TRBD1. TRBV23-1 is annotated as an ORF whose role is uncertain. The CDR3 is 15 residues long. Trimming cost V 2 bases and J 2 bases; bases outside gene matches: 2. CDR3 amino acids: CASSQQDRGNQPQHF. CDR3 coding DNA: TGCGCCAGCAGTCAACAGGACAGGGGCAATCAGCCCCAGCATTTT.